This T cell receptor beta chain came from a study of blood T cell repertoires in COVID-19. Study information: Specimens from acute and convalescent COVID-19 originated in the United States, Italy and Spain. Sample material is recorded as cDNA or gDNA derived from T cells, B-cell-depleted T cells, or PBMCs.

The CDR3 is made up of 14 amino acids. V dropped 6 bases and J dropped 3; count of bases not matched to a gene: 4. CDR1 is WSHSY and CDR2 is SAAADI in the germline V gene. Source study methods: Nucleated cell number was recorded as an estimate derived from reference gene primer amplification. This table comes from immunoSEQ multiplex PCR, and its TCRdb copy is limited to in-frame clones, with some not included. Clonal size and the V and J genes are those of that table, whereas D and trimming came from the DNA. The sample has 150,000 to 200,000 clones, about 88% seen once. This TCR derives from a woman aged 30 to 39 with active or convalescent COVID-19. The specimen sequenced was peripheral blood. The chain couples TRBV10-2 to TRBJ2-2; 7 positions agree with TRBD1. The CDR3 DNA follows: TGCGCCAGCAGGAACAGGGGTGACACCGGGGAGCTGTTTTTT. This gives the protein CASRNRGDTGELFF.